The clone carrying this TCR beta chain appeared a few times. Its specificity is unknown. TCRdb called the RACE reads again in MiXCR, with one record for every CDR3 protein. The sample consists of about 180,000 distinct CDR3 sequences, under 35% of them appearing once. The source of the sample is a study of human T cells and chemical hapten exposure. Study information: After 6 days, upper back 0.01% DPC patch tests were scored. Study results and limitations: A positive correlation with patch test score was shown by PT1 expanded TCR counts.

Sample time point: pre-sensitization, week 0. Treatment in this sample: therapeutic diphenylcyclopropenone sensitization with weekly scalp DPC. The junction had 17 bases not matched to a gene; V was cut back by 5 bases and J by 5 bases. The CDR3 consists of 19 residues. CDR1 MDHEN and CDR2 SYDVKM come from the germline V gene. This TCR came from a woman aged 25 to 39 with alopecia areata. Some clones in this sample may be carry-over from other donors' samples. Sequencing was performed on whole blood, taken in connection with sensitization to the hapten diphenylcyclopropenone (DPC). The genes are TRBV28 and TRBJ2-2, with TRBD2 matching 10 bases. The CDR3 spells CASSPAGSLAGGATGELFF. The CDR3 DNA sequence: TGTGCCAGCAGTCCGGCGGGGTCGTTAGCGGGGGGCGCGACCGGGGAGCTGTTTTTT.